This T cell receptor (beta chain) stems from a study of blood T cell repertoires in COVID-19. Sequencing was performed with immunoSEQ multiplex PCR; in TCRdb, only in-frame clones are kept and a portion is missing. Counted here are 170,000 or so clones, approximately 86% occurring once; the ten biggest clones make up approximately 0.6%. Germline V lookup: CDR1 SEHNR, CDR2 FQNEAQ (reference sequence). This CDR3 is built from 15 residues. Trimming took off 5 bases at V and 9 bases at J, with 17 bases between the two ends. The chain recombines TRBV7-9 with TRBJ1-6, with D possibly matching TRBD1 (5 bases). The receptor comes from a man aged 60 to 69 with COVID-19, enrolled during active disease. Sequencing used peripheral blood. The chain's CDR3 is CASSPLGTGGSPLHF. In nucleotides, the CDR3 is TGTGCCAGCAGCCCCCTCGGAACAGGCGGTTCACCCCTCCACTTT.